This T cell receptor beta chain was sequenced for a study of persistence of HIV-infected CD4 T cells. Study-level results: TCRbeta richness was lower in CMV- and Gag-responding cells than in anti-CD3/anti-CD28-responding cells.

This clone was detected once. Its antigen is currently unknown. Cells were stimulated with overlapping HIV-1 Gag 15-mer peptides. Responding CD4+ T cells were sorted by upregulation of both CD40 ligand and CD69. Sequencing used immunoSEQ version 4 in survey mode. Sequencing was performed with immunoSEQ multiplex PCR; in TCRdb, only in-frame clones are kept and a portion is missing. Of about 27,000 clones detected, around two thirds appear once; the ten largest clones hold approximately 1.7%. The CDR3 length is 15 residues. V was clipped by 6 bases and J by 6 bases; unmatched bases: 12. The germline V gene encodes CDR1 SEHNR and CDR2 FQNEAQ (reference sequence).

The chain uses TRBV7-9 and TRBJ1-1, with TRBD1 identical over 8 bases. The material sequenced was CD4+ T cells sorted from PBMCs after 18-hour stimulation, taken from a patient who received antiretroviral therapy. The TCR was taken from an adult man with HIV who was CMV-seropositive. The CDR3 loop reads CASSFYRGEGAEAFF. The CDR3 region has the DNA TGTGCCAGCAGTTTTTACAGGGGGGAAGGTGCTGAAGCTTTCTTT. The variable domain in full, with the rest retrieved from reference TRBV7-9 and TRBJ1-1, is DTGVSQNPRHKITKRGQNVTFRCDPISEHNRLYWYRQTLGQGPEFLTYFQNEAQLEKSRLLSDRFSAERPKGSFSTLEIQRTEQGDSAMYLCASSFYRGEGAEAFFGQGTRLTVV.